Below, 5 T cell receptor beta chains from the same sample are listed, as sequenced in a study of blood T cell repertoires in COVID-19. Method: immunoSEQ multiplex PCR; TCRdb's copy keeps in-frame clones and lacks some. Of over 200,000 clones in the sample, about nine tenths were seen once. The material sequenced was PBMCs or T cells enriched from blood (not recorded which). Receptor source: a man between 25 and 39 years old who had recovered from COVID-19.

J is TRBJ1-6 and V is TRBV27; possible D gene TRBD1, 6 bases. V was clipped by 6 bases and J by 4 bases, with 13 bases between them. Looked up from germline, CDR1 is MNHEY and CDR2 is SMNVEV (reference sequence). The CDR3 loop spans 15 amino acids. The CDR3 region has the DNA TGTGCCAGCAGCCCACAGGGAGAATATAATTCACCCCTCCACTTT. The encoded protein is CASSPQGEYNSPLHF.

This sequence joins TRBV10-1 and TRBJ1-6; 10 nucleotides align to TRBD1. The junction had 6 bases not matched to a gene; V was cut back by 3 bases and J by 7 bases. Per the germline V gene, CDR1 is WNHNN and CDR2 is SYGVQD (reference sequence). This CDR3 spans 16 amino acids. In DNA, the CDR3 is TGCGCCAGCAGTGAATCCAAGACAGGGGGCAATTCACCCCTCCACTTT. This sequence encodes CASSESKTGGNSPLHF.

The chain joins TRBV18 to TRBJ2-7, with 9 bases matching TRBD1. V shed 4 bases, J shed 1 base, and the junction held 5 bases outside the gene matches. The CDR3 runs to 15 residues. Germline V gene lookup returns CDR1 KGHSH and CDR2 LQKENI. DNA of the CDR3: TGTGCCAGCTCACAGGGACAGGGAGAATCCTACGAGCAGTACTTC. This codes for CASSQGQGESYEQYF.

This chain joins TRBV12-3 or TRBV12-4 and TRBJ2-3; no clear D gene. With 5 bases removed from V and 2 bases from J, the gap between germline ends came to 5 bases. The CDR3 sequence is 12 residues long. CDR3 in DNA: TGTGCCAGCAGTCCCCACACAGATACGCAGTATTTT. It translates to CASSPHTDTQYF.

This clone showed up just once. This chain connects TRBV19 to TRBJ2-2; the D gene is possibly TRBD2 (6 bases). Germline loops: CDR1 LNHDA, CDR2 SQIVND (reference sequence). V was clipped by 3 bases and J by 6 bases, with 14 bases between them. The length of the CDR3 is 15 residues. The CDR3: CASSILRDSPGELFF. CDR3 DNA sequence: TGTGCCAGTAGTATCCTCCGGGACTCTCCCGGGGAGCTGTTTTTT.